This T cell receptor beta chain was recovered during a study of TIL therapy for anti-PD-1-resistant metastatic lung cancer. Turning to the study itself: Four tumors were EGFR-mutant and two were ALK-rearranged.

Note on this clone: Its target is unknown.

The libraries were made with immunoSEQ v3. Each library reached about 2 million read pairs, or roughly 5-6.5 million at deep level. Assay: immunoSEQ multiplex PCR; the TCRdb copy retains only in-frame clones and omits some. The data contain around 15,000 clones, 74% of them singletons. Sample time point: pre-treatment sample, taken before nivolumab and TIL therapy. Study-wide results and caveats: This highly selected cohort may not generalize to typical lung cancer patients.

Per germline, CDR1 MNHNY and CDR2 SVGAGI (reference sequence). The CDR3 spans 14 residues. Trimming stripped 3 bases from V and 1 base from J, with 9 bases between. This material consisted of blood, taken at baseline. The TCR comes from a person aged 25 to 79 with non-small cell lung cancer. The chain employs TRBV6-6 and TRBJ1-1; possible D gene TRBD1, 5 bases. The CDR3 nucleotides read TGTGCCAGCAGTTATAGGGGACGGAACACTGAAGCTTTCTTT. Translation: CASSYRGRNTEAFF.